The present TCR beta chain was sequenced within a study of blood T cell repertoires in COVID-19. Across the study: There were acute and convalescent COVID-19 samples, and they came from the United States, Italy and Spain. T cells, B-cell-depleted T cells, or PBMCs supplied cDNA or gDNA.

The CDR3 is 17 residues long. Losses at the gene ends were 7 bases for V and 0 bases for J; bases not matched to a gene: 13. The V gene's germline CDR1 is ENHRY and CDR2 SYGVKD. Sequenced by immunoSEQ multiplex PCR; TCRdb stores in-frame clones only, minus some. The sample shows approximately 120,000 clones, approximately 90% of them seen only once. Sequencing was performed on peripheral blood. The chain combines TRBV10-3 with TRBJ1-2; 8 bases line up with TRBD1. The origin of this receptor is a human donor with acute or convalescent COVID-19. The donor label of this sample is uncertain. The CDR3 nucleotides are TGTGCCATCAAAGACACAGGGGGGGCAACCTCTAACTATGGCTACACCTTC. This codes for CAIKDTGGATSNYGYTF.